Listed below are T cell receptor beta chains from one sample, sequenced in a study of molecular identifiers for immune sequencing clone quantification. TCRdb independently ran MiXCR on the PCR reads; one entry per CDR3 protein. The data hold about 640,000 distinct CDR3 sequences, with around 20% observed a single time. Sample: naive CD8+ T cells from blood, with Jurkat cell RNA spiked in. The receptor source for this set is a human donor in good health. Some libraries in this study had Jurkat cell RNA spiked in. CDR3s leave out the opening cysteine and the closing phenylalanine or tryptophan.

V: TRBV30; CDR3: AWSKGGWTEAF
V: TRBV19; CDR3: ASSYGQESYEQY
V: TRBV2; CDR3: ASRHRVHNGGELF
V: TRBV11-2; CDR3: ASSGTGFEELF
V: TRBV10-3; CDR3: AISGENTEAF
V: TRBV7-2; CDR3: ASSSAGLAGSEVGYEQY
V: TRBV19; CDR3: ASSIDISYEQY
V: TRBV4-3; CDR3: ASSQSLGSLYVDGYT
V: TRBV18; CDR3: ASSPPMRMTSTDTQY
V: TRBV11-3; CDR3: ASREVLAGDSSGANVLT
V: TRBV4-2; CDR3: ASSQDWGQVGRSKNIQY